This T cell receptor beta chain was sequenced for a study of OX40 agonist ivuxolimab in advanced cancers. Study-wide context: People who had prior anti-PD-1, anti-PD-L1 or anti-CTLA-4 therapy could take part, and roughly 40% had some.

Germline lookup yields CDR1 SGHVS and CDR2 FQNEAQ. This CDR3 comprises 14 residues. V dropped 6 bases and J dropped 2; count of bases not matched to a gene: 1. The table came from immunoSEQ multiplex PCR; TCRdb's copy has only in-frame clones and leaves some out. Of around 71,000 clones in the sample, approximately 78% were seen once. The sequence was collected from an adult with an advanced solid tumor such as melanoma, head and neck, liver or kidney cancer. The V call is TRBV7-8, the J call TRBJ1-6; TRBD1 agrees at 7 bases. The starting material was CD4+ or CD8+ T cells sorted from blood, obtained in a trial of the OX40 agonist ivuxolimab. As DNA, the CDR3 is TGTGCCAGCAGAGGGGGCGCCTATAATTCACCCCTCCACTTT. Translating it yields CASRGGAYNSPLHF.